The clone carrying this T cell receptor (beta chain) was seen many times. This specimen comes from a study of blood T cells in healthy people across ages. Germline CDR1 and CDR2: LGHDT and YNNKEL (reference sequence). The CDR3 runs 12 residues. Trimming removed 1 base at V and 4 bases at J, with 5 bases between. A J-beta primer mix and a sample-barcoded 5' primer were used in a second PCR of roughly 6 to 11 cycles. Individual samples furnished no less than 2.5 million CDR3-containing paired-end reads apiece. TCRdb re-called the 5' RACE reads with MiXCR, one entry per CDR3 protein. The profile shows roughly 800,000 distinct CDR3 sequences, roughly 64% of them singletons.

The V gene is TRBV3-1, the J gene TRBJ2-7; D remains ambiguous. This receptor was obtained from a man aged 25 to 45 in good health. Sequencing was done on a sample of blood. CDR3 sequence reads: CASSQGIYEQYF. The DNA of the CDR3 is TGTGCCAGCAGCCAAGGCATTTACGAGCAGTACTTC.